This record covers a single T cell receptor beta chain. The antigen is not known. The study sampled nominally healthy donors, though unrecorded immune exposures were likely. Primers for the PCR totalled 60 Vbeta and 13 Jbeta. The repertoire was sequenced with immunoSEQ multiplex PCR; TCRdb's copy has only in-frame clones and lacks some. Counted here are 180,000 or so clones, about 79% occurring once; the ten biggest clones make up under 3%. This entry is derived from a study of cytomegalovirus exposure and HLA in healthy donors. At the level of the study: Approximately 77 million unique TCRs from HLA-typed donors were held in an early release of data.

Study results and limitations: TRBV6-2, TRBV6-3 and some other V segments were unresolvable in 87-base-pair reads. CMV serostatus was the only recorded immune exposure for donors.

Germline V gives CDR1 SGHRS, CDR2 YFSETQ. This CDR3 contains 15 residues. V was pared by 0 bases and J by 2 bases, with 9 bases between. This chain connects TRBV5-1 to TRBJ1-5; no firm D call. The TCR comes from a woman in her forties or fifties in good health and CMV-seronegative. The sample taken for sequencing was PBMCs. DNA for the CDR3: TGCGCCAGCAGCTTGGACTCCCAGGGCAATCAGCCCCAGCATTTT. Its protein is CASSLDSQGNQPQHF.